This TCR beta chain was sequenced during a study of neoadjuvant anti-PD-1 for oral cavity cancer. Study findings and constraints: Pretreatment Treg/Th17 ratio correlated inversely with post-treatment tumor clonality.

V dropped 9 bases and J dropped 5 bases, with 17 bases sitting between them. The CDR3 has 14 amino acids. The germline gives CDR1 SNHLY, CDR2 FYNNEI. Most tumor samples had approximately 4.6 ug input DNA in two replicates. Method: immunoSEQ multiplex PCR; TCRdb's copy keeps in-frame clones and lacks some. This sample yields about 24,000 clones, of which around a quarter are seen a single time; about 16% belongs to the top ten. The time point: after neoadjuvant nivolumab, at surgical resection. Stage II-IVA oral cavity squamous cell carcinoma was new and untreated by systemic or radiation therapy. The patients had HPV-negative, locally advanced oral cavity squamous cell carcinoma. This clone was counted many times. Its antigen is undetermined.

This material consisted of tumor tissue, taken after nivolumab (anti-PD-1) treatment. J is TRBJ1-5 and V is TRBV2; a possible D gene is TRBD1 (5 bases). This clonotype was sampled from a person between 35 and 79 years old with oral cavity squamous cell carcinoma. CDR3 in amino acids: CASAGPILYQPQHF. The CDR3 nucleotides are TGTGCCAGTGCGGGGCCGATATTATATCAGCCCCAGCATTTT.